This entry lists 27 T cell receptor beta chains sequenced from one sample in a study of blood T cell repertoires in COVID-19. Sequencing used immunoSEQ multiplex PCR; TCRdb keeps in-frame clones, though not all of them. In the table there are about 160,000 clones, around 84% of which are singletons. Sequencing used PBMCs or T cells enriched from blood (not recorded which). These receptors all come from a man aged 50-60 years who had recovered from COVID-19.

This clone was counted at least ten times. CDR3 sequence reads: CASSSGRGSYGYTF. The CDR3, as DNA: TGTGCCAGCAGCTCAGGACGGGGAAGTTATGGCTACACCTTC. V and J are TRBV7-2 and TRBJ1-2; D remains ambiguous. Trimming shortened V by 4 bases and J by 5 bases, and 14 bases separated the two germline ends. The CDR3 runs to 14 residues. The germline CDR1 and CDR2 sequences are SGHTA and FQGNSA.

The V call is TRBV9, the J call TRBJ2-7; 9 bases fit TRBD1. Unmatched junction bases numbered 6, after V lost 3 bases and J lost 2 bases. This CDR3 is built from 15 residues. Germline V lookup: CDR1 SGDLS, CDR2 YYNGEE. The CDR3 region is CASSGEQGATYEQYF. CDR3 in DNA: TGTGCCAGCAGCGGTGAACAGGGGGCAACCTACGAGCAGTACTTC.

The chain couples TRBV18 to TRBJ1-2, with D uncertain. CDR1 is KGHSH and CDR2 is LQKENI in the germline V gene. This CDR3 comprises 16 residues. V lost 0 bases and J lost 0, with 11 bases in between. CDR3 nucleotide sequence: TGTGCCAGCTCACCACCGAATGTAAGAGCTAACTATGGCTACACCTTC. Protein: CASSPPNVRANYGYTF.

This sequence joins TRBV7-6 and TRBJ2-1; 7 bases align to TRBD2. Germline loops: CDR1 SGHVS, CDR2 FNYEAQ. The junction had 5 bases not matched to a gene; V was cut back by 1 base and J by 5 bases. The CDR3 loop spans 15 amino acids. The CDR3 bases are TGTGCCAGCAGCTTAGAGGGGAGGGCAAACAATGAGCAGTTCTTC. This encodes CASSLEGRANNEQFF.

CDR3: CASSLARGHNQPQHF. Here the CDR3 DNA reads TGTGCCAGCAGCTTGGCCAGGGGGCACAATCAGCCCCAGCATTTT. The chain has TRBV5-6 and TRBJ1-5; 8 bases fit TRBD1. The germline V gene has CDR1 SGHDT and CDR2 YYEEEE. J was trimmed by 3 bases and V by 0 bases; bases with no gene match: 2. The CDR3 consists of 15 residues.

This clone appeared a single time. The CDR3 bases are TGTGCCAGCGCTTTAGGGGTCCGCAATCAGCCCCAGCATTTT. It codes for CASALGVRNQPQHF. The chain carries TRBV19 and TRBJ1-5, with a possible D match to TRBD1 (5 bases). This CDR3 comprises 14 residues. CDR1 and CDR2 (germline): LNHDA, SQIVND (reference sequence). Trimming took off 9 bases at V and 2 bases at J, with 14 bases between the two ends. The full variable domain, rest sourced from reference TRBV19 and TRBJ1-5, is DGGITQSPKYLFRKEGQNVTLSCEQNLNHDAMYWYRQDPGQGLRLIYYSQIVNDFQKGDIAEGYSVSREKKESFPLTVTSAQKNPTAFYLCASALGVRNQPQHFGDGTRLSIL.

This clone was recorded once. The rearrangement links TRBV7-9 to TRBJ2-7; TRBD1 matches at 7 bases. Looked up from germline, CDR1 is SEHNR and CDR2 is FQNEAQ (reference sequence). V was pared by 5 bases and J by 2 bases, with 3 bases of the junction left unmatched. This CDR3 has 13 residues. The chain's CDR3 is CASSPRGPYEQYF. The CDR3 coding sequence is TGTGCCAGCAGCCCGAGGGGGCCCTACGAGCAGTACTTC.

Comments on this clone: In the same sample, other DNA sequences code for this CDR3. The V call is TRBV18, the J call TRBJ2-5, with 7 bases matching TRBD1. The CDR3 covers 14 residues. The germline V gene encodes CDR1 KGHSH and CDR2 LQKENI. The trim removed 1 base at V and 5 bases at J, leaving 4 bases unmatched. CDR3 nucleotides: TGTGCCAGCTCACCACGACAGGGTTGGGAGACCCAGTACTTC. Its protein product is CASSPRQGWETQYF. Full variable domain (rest looked up from reference TRBV18 and TRBJ2-5): NAGVMQNPRHLVRRRGQEARLRCSPMKGHSHVYWYRQLPEEGLKFMVYLQKENIIDESGMPKERFSAEFPKEGPSILRIQQVVRGDSAAYFCASSPRQGWETQYFGPGTRLLVL.

V gene TRBV10-3 combines with J gene TRBJ2-5; D gene unclear. The CDR3 is 14 residues long. Germline lookup yields CDR1 ENHRY and CDR2 SYGVKD. Trimming left V 0 bases short and J 1 base short, with 6 bases between. The CDR3 spells CAISESFLQETQYF. DNA for the CDR3: TGTGCCATCAGTGAGTCTTTCCTCCAAGAGACCCAGTACTTC.

The chain couples TRBV9 to TRBJ1-4; TRBD1 agrees at 7 bases. Germline V lookup: CDR1 SGDLS, CDR2 YYNGEE. V was clipped by 2 bases and J by 1 base; unmatched bases: 2. The CDR3 has 15 residues. The CDR3 protein is CASSVGDRTNEKLFF. CDR3 sequence (DNA): TGTGCCAGCAGCGTCGGGGACAGAACTAATGAAAAACTGTTTTTT.

The gene calls are TRBV7-2 and TRBJ2-6; 10 positions agree with TRBD1. The CDR3 covers 18 residues. V lost 5 bases to trimming and J lost 1 base; unmatched junction nucleotides: 8. Germline-derived CDR1 and CDR2 are SGHTA and FQGNSA. The CDR3 nucleotides read TGTGCCAGCAGCGTCGGGACAGGGGCTGGGTCTGGGGCCAACGTCCTGACTTTC. The encoded protein is CASSVGTGAGSGANVLTF.

This chain uses TRBV27 with TRBJ1-5, with D perhaps matching TRBD1 (5 bases). Germline values: CDR1 MNHEY, CDR2 SMNVEV (reference sequence). There are 13 residues in the CDR3. The ends were cut back, 3 bases at V and 2 bases at J, with 5 bases in the middle. CDR3 sequence reads: CASSLTGNQPQHF. The CDR3 bases are TGTGCCAGCAGTTTGACAGGCAATCAGCCCCAGCATTTT.

The rearrangement links TRBV10-2 to TRBJ2-7, with TRBD2 matching over 14 bases. CDR3 length: 16 amino acids. V shed 5 bases, J shed 6 bases, and the junction held 9 bases outside the gene matches. The germline V gene has CDR1 WSHSY and CDR2 SAAADI. CDR3 protein: CASSPGLAGGHFEQYF. The CDR3 DNA reads as TGCGCCAGCAGTCCCGGACTAGCGGGGGGCCATTTCGAGCAGTACTTC.

CDR3 sequence: CASSGTGGFGYTF. The CDR3 region has the DNA TGTGCCAGCAGCGGGACAGGGGGCTTTGGCTACACCTTC. This chain uses TRBV9 with TRBJ1-2; 11 bases fit TRBD1. The CDR3 covers 13 residues. The junction had 2 bases not matched to a gene; V was cut back by 3 bases and J by 7 bases. Germline lookup yields CDR1 SGDLS and CDR2 YYNGEE.

This chain connects TRBV7-6 to TRBJ1-3; D may be TRBD1 (5 bases). Trimming pared 0 bases from V and 4 bases from J, leaving 13 bases between. This CDR3 contains 16 residues. Per the germline V gene, CDR1 is SGHVS and CDR2 is FNYEAQ. The chain's CDR3 is CASSLAVAGRGNTIYF. The CDR3 DNA follows: TGTGCCAGCAGCTTAGCAGTGGCAGGGCGAGGAAACACCATATATTTT.

The chain's CDR3 is CASSRDISGNTIYF. The DNA for the CDR3 is TGTGCCAGCAGCCGGGACATCTCTGGAAACACCATATATTTT. The chain joins TRBV7-2 to TRBJ1-3, with D tentatively TRBD1 (6 bases). The V gene's germline CDR1 is SGHTA and CDR2 FQGNSA. This CDR3 spans 14 amino acids. Trimming cost V 5 bases and J 0 bases, with 8 bases left between them.

This rearrangement joins TRBV7-8 to TRBJ1-3, with D maybe TRBD1 (5 bases). Germline CDR1 and CDR2: SGHVS and FQNEAQ. The length of the CDR3 is 20 residues. Deletions cut 1 base from V and 0 bases from J, with 22 bases between. The CDR3 spells CASSLGSWGSVDLSGNTIYF. CDR3 DNA: TGTGCCAGCAGCTTAGGGAGCTGGGGCAGCGTCGACCTCTCTGGAAACACCATATATTTT.

The gene calls are TRBV5-4 and TRBJ1-2, with 8 bases fitting TRBD1. V shed 4 bases, J shed 3 bases, and the junction held 5 bases outside the gene matches. The CDR3 length is 14 residues. Germline-derived CDR1 and CDR2 are SGHNT and YYREEE (reference sequence). Here the CDR3 reads CASSPGGVDYGYTF. The CDR3, as DNA: TGTGCCAGCAGCCCAGGGGGCGTCGACTATGGCTACACCTTC.

The chain joins TRBV19 to TRBJ2-1; D uncertain. Germline CDR1 reads LNHDA; CDR2 reads SQIVND (reference sequence). The CDR3 loop spans 14 amino acids. The ends were cut back, 1 base at V and 9 bases at J, with 13 bases in the middle. The DNA of the CDR3 is TGTGCCAGTAGTATAGTTGGTACTTCAGGTGAGCAGTTCTTC. Encoded protein: CASSIVGTSGEQFF.

The chain has TRBV3-1 (or the pseudogene TRBV3-2) and TRBJ2-7; weak D call: TRBD1 (7 bases). Per germline, CDR1 LGHDT and CDR2 YNNKEL (reference sequence). Trimming shortened V by 4 bases and J by 7 bases, and 11 bases separated the two germline ends. The CDR3 is 12 amino acids. In DNA, the CDR3 is TGTGCCAGCAGCCGACAGGGACTTGAGCAGTACTTC. Translated, it gives CASSRQGLEQYF.

This clone was seen just once. The chain is built from TRBV21-1 and TRBJ2-3; TRBD1 was called by the table and not checked on the DNA. TRBV21-1 is a pseudogene. CDR3 size: 14 residues. This CDR3 is CASKGISSTDTQYF. CDR3 nucleotides: TGTGCCAGCAAGGGGATTTCTAGCACAGATACGCAGTATTTT.

This sequence joins TRBV5-6 and TRBJ2-7, with D unclear. Per the germline V gene, CDR1 is SGHDT and CDR2 is YYEEEE. The CDR3 totals 14 residues. The V end was cut by 0 bases, the J end by 0 bases, with 7 bases between. This CDR3 is CASSLASSSYEQYF. The CDR3 DNA follows: TGTGCCAGCAGCTTGGCCTCGAGCTCCTACGAGCAGTACTTC.

The chain carries TRBV6-2 or TRBV6-3 and TRBJ2-1; 10 positions agree with TRBD2. V was pared by 0 bases and J by 6 bases, with 2 bases of the junction left unmatched. Germline CDR1 is MNHEY and CDR2 is SVGEGT. CDR3 length: 15 amino acids. This CDR3 reads CASSYSAGGSNEQFF. Written as DNA, the CDR3 is TGTGCCAGCAGTTACTCAGCGGGGGGGAGCAATGAGCAGTTCTTC.

This rearrangement joins TRBV6-2 or TRBV6-3 to TRBJ2-7; D not resolved. This CDR3 is built from 15 residues. Germline lookup yields CDR1 MNHEY and CDR2 SVGEGT. V was cut by 2 bases and J by 3 bases, with 14 bases left in between. This CDR3 is CASSYRWADHYEQYF. In nucleotides, the CDR3 is TGTGCCAGCAGTTACCGGTGGGCAGACCACTACGAGCAGTACTTC.

The chain joins TRBV5-1 to TRBJ1-1; the D is unclear. The V and J ends lost 3 bases and 1 base respectively, with 10 bases between them. Germline CDR1 reads SGHRS; CDR2 reads YFSETQ. The CDR3 is made up of 14 amino acids. DNA of the CDR3: TGCGCCAGCAGCTCCGTGCAAGCGAACACTGAAGCTTTCTTT. Protein product: CASSSVQANTEAFF.

V gene TRBV3-1 (or the pseudogene TRBV3-2) combines with J gene TRBJ2-2; a possible D gene is TRBD2 (5 bases). Germline CDR1 is LGHDT and CDR2 is YNNKEL (reference sequence). Trimming stripped 3 bases from V and 6 bases from J, with 11 bases between. CDR3 size: 14 residues. For the CDR3, the DNA is TGTGCCAGCAGCCAGTCCGGGATCCCCGGGGAGCTGTTTTTT. Encoded protein: CASSQSGIPGELFF.

The J gene is TRBJ2-3, the V gene TRBV5-1; the D is unclear. The germline V gene encodes CDR1 SGHRS and CDR2 YFSETQ. V dropped 0 bases and J dropped 1 base, with 9 bases sitting between them. CDR3 length equals 15 residues. CDR3 sequence reads: CASSLALARTDTQYF. CDR3 nucleotides: TGCGCCAGCAGCTTGGCCTTAGCCCGCACAGATACGCAGTATTTT.